The T cell receptor (beta chain) described here comes from a study of shared clonotypes between healthy human individuals. Study observations and caveats: Incompleteness in sorted-subset sequencing, despite large depth, was shown by rarefaction.

Donation came from healthy HIV-negative adults that had no recent acute infections or vaccinations. Germline V gives CDR1 SEHNR, CDR2 FQNEAQ (reference sequence). CDR3 length equals 16 residues. Trimming took off 6 bases at V and 0 bases at J, with 15 bases between the two ends. Remarks on this clone: Its specificity is unknown.

Using immunoSEQ multiplex PCR, the repertoire was profiled, and TCRdb retains in-frame clones only, with some absent. The repertoire consists of hundreds of thousands of clones, with roughly 97% occurring once and the leading ten covering around 0.058%. The specimen was naive CD4+ T cells sorted from blood. Subset meaning: CD45RA+ positively selected. The chain couples TRBV7-9 to TRBJ1-3; no reliable D call. The origin of this receptor is a woman in her twenties or thirties in good health. For the CDR3, the DNA is TGTGCCAGCAGTTTGGGGAGACAATCCTCTGGAAACACCATATATTTT. Amino acid sequence: CASSLGRQSSGNTIYF.